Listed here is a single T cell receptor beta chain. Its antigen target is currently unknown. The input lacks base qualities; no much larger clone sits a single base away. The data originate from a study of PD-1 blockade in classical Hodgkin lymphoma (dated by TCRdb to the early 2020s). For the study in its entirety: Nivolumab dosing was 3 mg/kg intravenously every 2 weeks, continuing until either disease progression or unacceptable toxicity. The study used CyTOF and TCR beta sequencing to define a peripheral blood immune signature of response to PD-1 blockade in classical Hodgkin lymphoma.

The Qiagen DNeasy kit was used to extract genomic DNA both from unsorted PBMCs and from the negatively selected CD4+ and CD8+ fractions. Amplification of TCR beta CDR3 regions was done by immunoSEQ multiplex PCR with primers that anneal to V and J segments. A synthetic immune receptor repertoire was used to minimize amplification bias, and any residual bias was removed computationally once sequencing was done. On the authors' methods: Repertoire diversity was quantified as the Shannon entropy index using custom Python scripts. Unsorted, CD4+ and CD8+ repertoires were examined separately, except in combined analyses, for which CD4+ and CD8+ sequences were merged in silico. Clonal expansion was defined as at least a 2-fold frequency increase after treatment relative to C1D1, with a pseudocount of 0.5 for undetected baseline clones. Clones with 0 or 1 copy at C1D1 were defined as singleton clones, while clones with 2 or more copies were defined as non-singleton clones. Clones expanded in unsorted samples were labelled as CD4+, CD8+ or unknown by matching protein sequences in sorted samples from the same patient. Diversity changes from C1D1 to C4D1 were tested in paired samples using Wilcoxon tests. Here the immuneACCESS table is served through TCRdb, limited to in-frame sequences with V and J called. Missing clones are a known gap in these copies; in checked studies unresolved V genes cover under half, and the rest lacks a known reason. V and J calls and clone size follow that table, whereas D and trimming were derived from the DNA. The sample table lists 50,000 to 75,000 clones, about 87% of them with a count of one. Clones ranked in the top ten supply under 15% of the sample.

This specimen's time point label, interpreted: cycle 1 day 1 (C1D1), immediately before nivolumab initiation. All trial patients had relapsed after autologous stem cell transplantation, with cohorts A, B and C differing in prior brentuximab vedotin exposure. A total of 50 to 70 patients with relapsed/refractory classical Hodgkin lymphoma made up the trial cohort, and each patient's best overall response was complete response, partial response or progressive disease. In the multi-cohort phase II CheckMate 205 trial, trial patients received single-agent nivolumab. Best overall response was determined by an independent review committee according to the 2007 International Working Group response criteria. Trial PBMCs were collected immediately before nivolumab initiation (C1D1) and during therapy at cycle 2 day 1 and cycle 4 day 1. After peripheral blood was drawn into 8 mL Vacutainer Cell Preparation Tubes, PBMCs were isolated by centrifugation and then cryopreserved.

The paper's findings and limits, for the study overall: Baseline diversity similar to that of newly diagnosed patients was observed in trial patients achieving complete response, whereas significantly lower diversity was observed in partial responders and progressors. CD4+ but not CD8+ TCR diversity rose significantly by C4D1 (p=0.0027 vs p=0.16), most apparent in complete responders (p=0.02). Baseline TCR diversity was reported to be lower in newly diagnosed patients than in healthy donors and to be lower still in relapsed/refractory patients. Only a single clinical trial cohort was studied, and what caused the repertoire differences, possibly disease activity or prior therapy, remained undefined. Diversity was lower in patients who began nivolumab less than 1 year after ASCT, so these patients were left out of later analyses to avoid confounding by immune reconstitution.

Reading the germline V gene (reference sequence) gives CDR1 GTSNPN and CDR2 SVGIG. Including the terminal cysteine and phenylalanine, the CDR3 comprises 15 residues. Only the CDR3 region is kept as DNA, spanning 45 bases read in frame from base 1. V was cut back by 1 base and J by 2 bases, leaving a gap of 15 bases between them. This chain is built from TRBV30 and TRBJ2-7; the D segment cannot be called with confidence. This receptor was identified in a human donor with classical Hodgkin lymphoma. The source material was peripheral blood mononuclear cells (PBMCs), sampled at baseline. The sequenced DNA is TGTGCCTGGAGTGCTAGACACTCCTTGGCCTACGAGCAGTACTTC. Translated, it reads CAWSARHSLAYEQYF.